This T cell receptor beta chain appears in the sequencing data of a study of shared T cell receptors in the human thymus. The sample holds a few counts of this clone. V shed 1 base and J 3 bases; nucleotides not matched to a gene: 1. The germline V gene encodes CDR1 SGHNT and CDR2 YENEEA. This CDR3 is 15 amino acids long. The repertoire was sequenced with immunoSEQ multiplex PCR; TCRdb's copy has only in-frame clones and lacks some. The repertoire holds roughly 500,000 clones, with around 82% as singletons. In addition, the sample was reused for a study of human thymus T cells. That paper notes: Healthy Finnish infants undergoing corrective surgery for congenital heart defects were used as donors. Resections were taken during corrective heart surgery, and the thymus tissue came from these. Both thymic and peripheral blood repertoires showed apparently biased V and J usage. Related reports documented highly overlapping thymic repertoires among unrelated individuals.

The V call is TRBV11-3, the J call TRBJ1-2, with 11 bases fitting TRBD1. Source material: thymocytes. This TCR derives from a boy younger than two with a congenital heart defect. CDR3 DNA: TGTGCCAGCAGCTTAGGGGACAGGGGGGACTATGGCTACACCTTC. It codes for CASSLGDRGDYGYTF.